Below, 9 T cell receptor beta chains from the same sample are listed, as sequenced in a study of control samples from healthy donors and cancer patients. Profiled with immunoSEQ multiplex PCR; TCRdb holds only in-frame clones, not every one. Of roughly 400,000 clones detected, 75% to 95% appear once; the ten largest clones hold 5% to 8%. Specimen: PBMCs. All receptors come from a man in his forties with head and neck cancer.

This clone occurred a few times. V and J are TRBV6-6 and TRBJ1-1, with D unresolved. The CDR3 length is 15 residues. V lost 6 bases and J lost 1, with 15 bases in between. Germline-derived CDR1 and CDR2 are MNHNY and SVGAGI (reference sequence). CDR3 residues: CASRPLRSGNTEAFF. The CDR3 nucleotides are TGTGCCAGCAGACCCCTACGCTCGGGGAACACTGAAGCTTTCTTT.

The gene calls are TRBV4-3 and TRBJ2-1; TRBD2 matches 11 bases. The J segment lost 3 bases and the V segment lost 4 bases, leaving 2 bases of the junction unmatched. This CDR3 contains 15 residues. Germline assignment: CDR1 LGHNA and CDR2 YSLEER. CDR3 in amino acids: CASSRGTSGYNEQFF. CDR3 coding DNA: TGCGCCAGCAGCCGAGGGACTAGCGGCTACAATGAGCAGTTCTTC.

The CDR3 sequence is CASSSEGVGAEAFF. The CDR3 coding sequence is TGTGCCAGCAGCTCGGAGGGGGTGGGCGCTGAAGCTTTCTTT. The genes are TRBV11-3 and TRBJ1-1, with D maybe TRBD1 (6 bases). V dropped 4 bases and J dropped 6 bases, with 15 bases sitting between them. The CDR3 runs to 14 residues. CDR1 SGHNT and CDR2 YENEEA come from the germline V gene.

J is TRBJ1-6 and V is TRBV5-6, with 10 bases identical to TRBD1. The CDR3 consists of 15 residues. Germline V CDR1 and CDR2: SGHDT, YYEEEE. Trimming cost V 2 bases and J 7 bases; bases outside gene matches: 3. CDR3 loop: CASSFDRGPNSPLHF. The CDR3, as DNA: TGTGCCAGCAGCTTCGACAGGGGGCCCAATTCACCCCTCCACTTT.

This clone was detected only once. At the DNA level, this CDR3 is encoded by other sequences in the same sample as well. This chain links TRBV6-5 with TRBJ2-1; 8 positions match TRBD2. This CDR3 spans 15 amino acids. Germline loops: CDR1 MNHEY, CDR2 SVGAGI. After removal of 0 bases from V and 4 bases from J, the junction contained 2 bases not matched to a gene. The CDR3 sequence: CASSYSTGGYNEQFF. CDR3 in DNA: TGTGCCAGCAGTTACTCGACGGGGGGGTACAATGAGCAGTTCTTC.

This chain connects TRBV19 to TRBJ2-7; a weak D match, TRBD2 (5 bases). The V gene lost 6 bases and the J gene lost 2 bases, with 17 bases spanning the gap. CDR3 size: 15 residues. Per germline, CDR1 LNHDA and CDR2 SQIVND (reference sequence). The CDR3 DNA reads TGTGCCAGTAGCCCATACGGGGTTCCGGCCTACGAGCAGTACTTC. It is translated as CASSPYGVPAYEQYF.

The chain links TRBV28 to TRBJ2-7; D is perhaps TRBD1 or TRBD2 (5 bases each). V gave up 3 bases and J gave up 4 bases, with 16 bases separating them. Germline V gene lookup returns CDR1 MDHEN and CDR2 SYDVKM. The CDR3 covers 15 residues. The CDR3 protein is CASSFWGTKSYEQYF. For the CDR3, the DNA is TGTGCCAGCAGTTTCTGGGGGACGAAAAGTTACGAGCAGTACTTC.

V is TRBV2 and J is TRBJ1-4; D perhaps matches TRBD1 (5 bases). Deletions cut 9 bases from V and 8 bases from J, with 19 bases between. There are 14 residues in the CDR3. The germline V gene encodes CDR1 SNHLY and CDR2 FYNNEI. The chain's CDR3 is CARGRGGSGEKLFF. The CDR3 DNA sequence: TGTGCCAGAGGCCGGGGGGGATCGGGAGAAAAACTGTTTTTT.

The chain recombines TRBV12-3 or TRBV12-4 with TRBJ2-7; 7 nucleotides align to TRBD1. Trimming at V came to 7 bases and at J to 0 bases, leaving 3 bases not matched to a gene. The CDR3 is made up of 13 amino acids. CDR3 loop: CASTRTGSYEQYF. Written as DNA, the CDR3 is TGTGCCAGCACCAGGACAGGCTCCTACGAGCAGTACTTC.